This entry lists 32 T cell receptor beta chains sequenced from one sample in a study of Graves' ophthalmopathy and Graves' hyperthyroidism. The sequenced template was RNA, covering the TCR beta CDR3 region. HTBI-primed first-round RT-PCR preceded second-round multiplex PCR. Each CDR3 protein gets one entry after TCRdb re-called the multiplex PCR reads with MiXCR. The sample lists over a million distinct CDR3 sequences, about 35% occurring once. Sequencing was carried out using peripheral blood or thyroid tissue (not recorded which). These receptors all stem from an adult man with Graves' hyperthyroidism.

As for this clonotype: One junction end does not reproduce the germline sequence, and a read error may be involved. The chain couples TRBV5-1 to TRBJ1-2; D gene ambiguous. Germline V gives CDR1 SGHRS, CDR2 YFSETQ. The CDR3 extends over 14 amino acids. The CDR3 loop is CASSLQNRLYGCTF. The CDR3 nucleotides are TGCGCCAGCAGCTTGCAGAACCGTCTCTATGGCTGCACCTTC.

This clonotype was observed at least ten times. The V and J genes are TRBV5-8 and TRBJ1-6; 9 bases agree with TRBD1. The V gene's germline CDR1 is SGHTS and CDR2 YDEGEE. The length of the CDR3 is 16 residues. With V trimmed by 4 bases and J by 6 bases, 8 bases remained unmatched. The CDR3, as DNA: TGTGCCAGCAGCCTAGGGACAGGGTCTCGTAATTCACCCCTCCACTTT. Translation gives CASSLGTGSRNSPLHF.

Remarks on this clonotype: The conserved phenylalanine or tryptophan normally closing the CDR3 is absent here, so this likely arose from a read error. This sequence joins TRBV15 and TRBJ1-5; 9 bases fit TRBD1. Germline V gives CDR1 LNHNV, CDR2 YYDKDF (reference sequence). This CDR3 is 20 amino acids long. The junction had 15 bases not matched to a gene; V was cut back by 1 base and J by 2 bases. The CDR3 spells CATSRGPPGQGLTRNQPQHL. CDR3 DNA sequence: TGTGCCACCAGCAGAGGACCCCCGGGACAGGGATTGACCCGCAATCAGCCCCAGCATCTT.

J is TRBJ1-5 and V is TRBV19; D ambiguous. This CDR3 has 14 amino acids. Between the trimmed V and J ends, which lost 3 bases and 2 bases, there was a span of 8 bases. Germline assignment: CDR1 LNHDA and CDR2 SQIVND (reference sequence). Here the CDR3 reads CASSIEEGNQPQHF. The DNA for the CDR3 is TGTGCCAGTAGTATCGAGGAGGGCAATCAGCCCCAGCATTTT.

This clonotype was counted at least ten times. The chain has TRBV19 and TRBJ1-5; D is ambiguous. The CDR3 extends over 13 amino acids. V lost 6 bases, J lost 4 bases, and 10 bases lay in between. In germline, CDR1 is LNHDA, CDR2 SQIVND (reference sequence). Here the CDR3 DNA reads TGTGCCAGTAGGGCCAGCCAAAATCAGCCCCAGCATTTT. Protein product: CASRASQNQPQHF.

The chain is built from TRBV4-1 and TRBJ1-3; D may be TRBD1 (5 bases). Trimming cost V 0 bases and J 0 bases, with 21 bases left between them. The V gene's germline CDR1 is MGHRA and CDR2 YSYEKL. The CDR3 is 20 amino acids. This chain's CDR3 is CASSQEPAGGRGHSGNTIYF. In DNA, the CDR3 is TGCGCCAGCAGCCAAGAACCAGCTGGGGGAAGGGGTCACTCTGGAAACACCATATATTTT.

The J gene is TRBJ1-1, the V gene TRBV10-3; the match to TRBD1 covers 9 bases. The V gene's germline CDR1 is ENHRY and CDR2 SYGVKD. This CDR3 region has 14 residues. The J segment lost 5 bases and the V segment lost 5 bases, leaving 6 bases of the junction unmatched. The CDR3 loop is CAISPGTGKTEAFF. DNA of the CDR3: TGTGCCATCAGTCCCGGGACAGGGAAGACTGAAGCTTTCTTT.

Many counts were recorded for this clonotype. This chain links TRBV20-1 with TRBJ1-6, with D tentatively TRBD1 (5 bases). The CDR3 spans 17 residues. Germline-derived CDR1 and CDR2 are DFQATT and SNEGSKA (reference sequence). V lost 0 bases to trimming and J lost 0 bases, with 12 bases between them. The CDR3 sequence: CSARDLGASSYNSPLHF. CDR3 sequence (DNA): TGCAGTGCTAGAGATCTCGGGGCGAGCTCCTATAATTCACCCCTCCACTTT.

In regard to this clonotype: A much larger clone lies a single base off, so this may be a read error. The V gene is TRBV29-1, the J gene TRBJ2-7; 8 bases map to TRBD1. Germline V lookup: CDR1 SQVTM, CDR2 ANQGSEA. V shed 6 bases and J 6 bases; nucleotides not matched to a gene: 7. The CDR3 contains 12 residues. The CDR3 here is CSVRTGFGEQYF. For the CDR3, the DNA is TGCAGCGTCCGGACAGGGTTTGGCGAGCAGTACTTC.

This clonotype was observed a few times. V is TRBV5-8 and J is TRBJ1-3; 8 bases line up with TRBD1. The CDR3 consists of 14 residues. J was trimmed by 3 bases and V by 4 bases; bases with no gene match: 3. CDR1 and CDR2 (germline): SGHTS, YDEGEE. CDR3 loop: CASSTTGVGNTIYF. The CDR3 DNA is TGTGCCAGCAGCACGACAGGGGTTGGAAACACCATATATTTT.

This clonotype was seen a few times. The chain uses TRBV6-9 and TRBJ2-5; 11 bases line up with TRBD1. With V trimmed by 5 bases and J by 5 bases, 7 bases remained unmatched. CDR3 length: 15 residues. Germline CDR1 MNHGY, CDR2 SVAAGI. The CDR3 region is CASSGGQGVFETQYF. The CDR3, as DNA: TGTGCCAGCAGTGGGGGACAGGGGGTGTTTGAGACCCAGTACTTC.

The chain recombines TRBV7-9 with TRBJ1-2; 9 positions match TRBD1. In germline, CDR1 is SEHNR, CDR2 FQNEAQ (reference sequence). Losses at the gene ends were 2 bases for V and 5 bases for J; bases not matched to a gene: 15. The CDR3 contains 18 residues. The CDR3: CASSLMQLRTGEGYGYTF. CDR3 nucleotides: TGTGCCAGCAGCTTAATGCAGCTAAGGACAGGGGAAGGTTATGGCTACACCTTC. Variable domain in full (rest from reference TRBV7-9 and TRBJ1-2): DTGVSQNPRHKITKRGQNVTFRCDPISEHNRLYWYRQTLGQGPEFLTYFQNEAQLEKSRLLSDRFSAERPKGSFSTLEIQRTEQGDSAMYLCASSLMQLRTGEGYGYTFGSGTRLTVV.

This clonotype was observed a handful of times. V gene TRBV29-1 combines with J gene TRBJ1-5; D remains unclear. The length of the CDR3 is 15 residues. Germline CDR1 reads SQVTM; CDR2 reads ANQGSEA. Trimming removed 6 bases at V and 0 bases at J, with 15 bases between. CDR3 bases: TGCAGCGTGAAGGCCACCCCCGATAGCAATCAGCCCCAGCATTTT. Its protein is CSVKATPDSNQPQHF.

Note on this clonotype: This may be a read error, as it is one base from a much larger clone. The chain couples TRBV14 to TRBJ1-1; D gene uncertain. Germline V gives CDR1 SGHDN, CDR2 FVKESK. Trimming shortened V by 1 base and J by 3 bases, and 15 bases separated the two germline ends. The length of the CDR3 is 16 residues. CDR3: CASSQAARKSDTEAFF. The DNA of the CDR3 is TGTGCCAGCAGCCAAGCCGCCCGAAAGTCGGACACTGAAGCTTTCTTT.

This clonotype has just a few counts. This chain connects TRBV7-9 to TRBJ1-1; D gene ambiguous. CDR1 SEHNR and CDR2 FQNEAQ come from the germline V gene (reference sequence). This CDR3 comprises 16 residues. Trimming left V 1 base short and J 5 bases short, with 17 bases between. The CDR3 coding sequence is TGTGCCAGCAGCTTAGATTTCGTTGAACTGAGGACTGAAGCTTTCTTT. The encoded protein is CASSLDFVELRTEAFF.

The gene calls are TRBV12-3 or TRBV12-4 and TRBJ1-6; D perhaps matches TRBD1 (6 bases). Trimming stripped 3 bases from V and 0 bases from J, with 9 bases between. The CDR3 contains 16 residues. The CDR3 bases are TGTGCCAGCAGTTTGCTGACAGGCTCCTATAATTCACCCCTCCACTTT. As protein: CASSLLTGSYNSPLHF.

This clonotype was observed at least ten times. The chain carries TRBV5-1 and TRBJ1-2; the D is unclear. Germline-derived CDR1 and CDR2 are SGHRS and YFSETQ. This CDR3 region has 14 residues. V was clipped by 3 bases and J by 7 bases, with 16 bases between them. This CDR3 reads CASSYGGEGGGYTF. For the CDR3, the DNA is TGCGCCAGCAGCTACGGCGGGGAGGGCGGTGGCTACACCTTC.

This clonotype appeared many times. This chain uses TRBV20-1 with TRBJ2-5; D gene unclear. Trimming removed 3 bases from V and 1 base from J, with 9 bases in between. Germline lookup yields CDR1 DFQATT and CDR2 SNEGSKA (reference sequence). The CDR3 is 13 amino acids. CDR3 sequence reads: CSASVVSQETQYF. Here the CDR3 DNA reads TGCAGTGCTAGTGTAGTCAGCCAAGAGACCCAGTACTTC.

This clonotype was seen a handful of times. This chain links TRBV13 with TRBJ2-7, with D possibly TRBD2 on 6 matching bases. The CDR3 covers 16 residues. Trimming removed 4 bases from V and 1 base from J, with 17 bases in between. Per germline, CDR1 PRHDT and CDR2 FYEKMQ (reference sequence). The CDR3 region has the DNA TGTGCCAGCAGCTCAAATTTTGGGACTGGTTCCTACGAGCAGTACTTC. It specifies CASSSNFGTGSYEQYF.

The CDR3 region is CASSAGGGDNEKLFF. The CDR3 DNA reads TGTGCCAGCAGCGCAGGGGGGGGGGATAATGAAAAACTGTTTTTT. The chain combines TRBV9 with TRBJ1-4, with TRBD1 matching 7 bases. The V gene end was trimmed by 3 bases and the J gene end by 4 bases; junction bases not matched to a gene: 6. Germline CDR1 SGDLS, CDR2 YYNGEE. The CDR3 length is 15 residues.

The chain joins TRBV5-1 to TRBJ2-5; 7 bases line up with TRBD1. V gave up 3 bases and J gave up 3 bases; unmatched junction bases: 8. The CDR3 covers 15 residues. The germline CDR1 and CDR2 sequences are SGHRS and YFSETQ. The CDR3 here is CASSSAGTAKETQYF. The CDR3 coding sequence is TGCGCCAGCAGCTCCGCCGGGACAGCTAAAGAGACCCAGTACTTC.

In its sample, this clonotype was seen many times. The chain has TRBV19 and TRBJ1-2, with 7 bases that match TRBD1. The V segment lost 3 bases and the J segment 8 bases; nucleotides outside the gene matches: 6. CDR3 size: 13 residues. Germline CDR1 LNHDA, CDR2 SQIVND (reference sequence). Here the CDR3 DNA reads TGTGCCAGTAGTATTAACAGGGGAGGCGGCTACACCTTC. Residues: CASSINRGGGYTF.

This clonotype has only a few counts. A much larger clone differs by one base, so this may be a read error. The chain combines TRBV20-1 with TRBJ1-2, with a tentative D call TRBD1 (5 bases). This CDR3 has 15 residues. Per the germline V gene, CDR1 is DFQATT and CDR2 is SNEGSKA (reference sequence). CDR3 in DNA: TGCAGTGCTAGGATGGCCCCCCCGAGGGGCTATAGCTACACCTTC. Translating gives CSARMAPPRGYSYTF.

In the case of this clonotype: Possible read error: a much larger clone is one base away. CDR3 DNA sequence: TGTGCCATCAAATCCACTAGGGGAACGAGTAACAAGCAGTACTTC. It encodes CAIKSTRGTSNKQYF. The V call is TRBV10-3, the J call TRBJ2-7; tentatively, D is TRBD1 or TRBD2 (5 bases each). Trimming cost V 7 bases and J 8 bases, with 24 bases left between them. The CDR3 sequence is 15 residues long. Looked up from germline, CDR1 is ENHRY and CDR2 is SYGVKD.

A remark on this clonotype: A much larger clone sits a single nucleotide away, making a read error possible. The J gene is TRBJ1-2, the V gene TRBV11-2; D is undetermined. The V and J ends lost 5 bases and 6 bases respectively, with 10 bases between them. Germline values: CDR1 SGHAT, CDR2 FQNNGV. CDR3 size: 12 residues. The DNA for the CDR3 is TGTGCCAGCAGCCCCGTCTCGCATGGCTACACCTTC. Encoded protein: CASSPVSHGYTF.

The chain links TRBV6-2 or TRBV6-3 to TRBJ2-5; 9 nucleotides agree with TRBD2. The CDR3 length is 16 residues. Trimming took 5 bases from V and 5 from J; bases not matched to a gene: 12. Germline assignment: CDR1 MNHEY and CDR2 SVGEGT. In DNA, the CDR3 is TGTGCCAGCAGTAGTCCTTGGCGGGGGGGCCTGGAGACCCAGTACTTC. This codes for CASSSPWRGGLETQYF.

This clonotype was counted many times. V usage is TRBV7-9 and J usage is TRBJ1-1; D perhaps matches TRBD1 (5 bases). Per the germline V gene, CDR1 is SEHNR and CDR2 is FQNEAQ (reference sequence). V was trimmed by 5 bases and J by 0 bases, leaving 13 bases between them. The CDR3 runs 15 residues. CDR3 in amino acids: CASSPPGVLNTEAFF. The CDR3 DNA follows: TGTGCCAGCAGCCCCCCGGGGGTCCTGAACACTGAAGCTTTCTTT.

V usage is TRBV15 and J usage is TRBJ2-5; D may be TRBD1 or TRBD2 (6 bases each). The V end lost 0 bases, the J end lost 5 bases, and 10 bases lay between the germline ends. Germline CDR1 LNHNV, CDR2 YYDKDF (reference sequence). The CDR3 contains 14 residues. The CDR3 DNA reads as TGTGCCACCAGCAGAGAAGGGGGGCTCGAGACCCAGTACTTC. As protein: CATSREGGLETQYF.

This clonotype was seen only a few times. The V call is TRBV6-6, the J call TRBJ2-7; D possibly corresponds to TRBD1 (6 bases). Trimming pared 2 bases from V and 5 bases from J, leaving 13 bases between. CDR3 size: 14 residues. The germline gives CDR1 MNHNY, CDR2 SVGAGI (reference sequence). This chain's CDR3 is CASSYGQGKDEQYF. CDR3 DNA sequence: TGTGCCAGCAGTTACGGCCAGGGGAAGGACGAGCAGTACTTC.

Notes on this clonotype: Because the CDR3 is missing its conserved closing phenylalanine or tryptophan, this is likely a read error. This chain uses TRBV3-1 with TRBJ2-5; D is unclear. The germline V and J ends were trimmed by 5 bases and 5 bases, with 6 bases remaining between them. This CDR3 is built from 11 residues. Per the germline V gene, CDR1 is LGHDT and CDR2 is YNNKEL (reference sequence). In nucleotides, the CDR3 is TGTGCCAGCAGCATTAGTGAGACCCAGTACGTC. This translates into CASSISETQYV.

This clonotype was counted once. The chain carries TRBV20-1 and TRBJ1-3; TRBD1 matches at 8 bases. CDR1 is DFQATT and CDR2 is SNEGSKA in the germline V gene (reference sequence). This CDR3 is 17 amino acids long. The J segment lost 4 bases and the V segment lost 4 bases, leaving 15 bases of the junction unmatched. CDR3 DNA: TGCAGTGCTACGGGCCAGGGGGCCCGAAATTACGGAAACACCATATATTTT. Residues: CSATGQGARNYGNTIYF.

This clonotype was counted a few times. V and J are TRBV27 and TRBJ1-5; D may be TRBD1 (6 bases). The length of the CDR3 is 13 residues. CDR1 is MNHEY and CDR2 is SMNVEV in the germline V gene (reference sequence). Trimming removed 6 bases at V and 7 bases at J, with 13 bases between. CDR3 coding DNA: TGTGCCAGCAGAGCAGGGGATGGGCAGCCCCAGCATTTT. Translating it yields CASRAGDGQPQHF.